Below, one TCR beta chain is given with its context. Its antigen is as yet unknown. The sample comes from a study of cytomegalovirus exposure and HLA in healthy donors. Germline V gene lookup returns CDR1 SGHAT and CDR2 FQNNGV. J was trimmed by 5 bases and V by 5 bases; bases with no gene match: 6. The CDR3 spans 14 residues. Primers: 60 Vbeta forward and 13 Jbeta reverse. Sequencing used immunoSEQ multiplex PCR; TCRdb keeps in-frame clones, though not all of them. The sample lists approximately 140,000 clones; 73% were seen once. Study observations and caveats: Trimming of TCR beta V- and J-genes showed a link, identified in a later analysis, to a missense DCLRE1C variant.

This chain uses TRBV11-2 with TRBJ1-2; 9 bases align to TRBD1. This TCR derives from a woman in her 40s in good health and CMV-seronegative. Sample: PBMCs. The CDR3 is CASSNTGTGYGYTF. The CDR3 nucleotides read TGTGCCAGCAGCAACACCGGGACAGGGTATGGCTACACCTTC.